This is a list of T cell receptor beta chains from one sample in a study of OX40 agonist ivuxolimab in advanced cancers. Some clones are missing from TCRdb's copy, which holds only in-frame ones; the method was immunoSEQ multiplex PCR. The table shows 65,000 to 70,000 clones, with approximately 89% occurring only once. The sequenced sample was CD4+ or CD8+ T cells sorted from blood, obtained in a trial of the OX40 agonist ivuxolimab. These receptors were collected from an adult with an advanced solid tumor such as melanoma, head and neck, liver or kidney cancer. The CDR3 runs from the conserved cysteine through the conserved F or W. The order of the fields is clone size, J gene, D gene, V gene, CDR3 length, CDR3 DNA, CDR3 protein. The D gene is left open where the match is weak. The size field is filled for only some rows; it gives once, few, many or a size class.

abundance: -
j_gene: TRBJ1-3
d_gene: -
v_gene: TRBV19
len: 13
CDR3nt: TGTGCCAGCTCAAGGGGTGCCGGAAACACCATATATTTT
CDR3aa: CASSRGAGNTIYF

abundance: -
j_gene: TRBJ2-7
d_gene: -
v_gene: TRBV7-9
len: 14
CDR3nt: TGTGCCAGCAGCTTTTCTAGCGCGTCCTACGAGCAGTACTTC
CDR3aa: CASSFSSASYEQYF

abundance: -
j_gene: TRBJ2-4
d_gene: -
v_gene: TRBV6-1
len: 12
CDR3nt: TGTGCCAGCAGCGGGACTCTTAAGGGTTGGTACTTC
CDR3aa: CASSGTLKGWYF

abundance: -
j_gene: TRBJ1-1
d_gene: -
v_gene: TRBV7-3
len: 14
CDR3nt: TGTGCCAGCAGTCCTGCGGGGGCTTGGACTGAAGCTTTCTTT
CDR3aa: CASSPAGAWTEAFF

abundance: -
j_gene: TRBJ1-1
d_gene: -
v_gene: TRBV7-2
len: 13
CDR3nt: TGTGCCAGCAGCTTAAAAAGGGGCGCTGAAGCTTTCTTT
CDR3aa: CASSLKRGAEAFF

abundance: once
j_gene: TRBJ2-1
d_gene: -
v_gene: TRBV19
len: 14
CDR3nt: TGTGCCAGTAGTACAGGGGCCAACTACAATGAGCAGTTCTTC
CDR3aa: CASSTGANYNEQFF

abundance: -
j_gene: TRBJ2-3
d_gene: -
v_gene: TRBV6-1
len: 12
CDR3nt: TGTGCCAGCAGCCAACGCACAGATACGCAGTATTTT
CDR3aa: CASSQRTDTQYF

abundance: -
j_gene: TRBJ1-1
d_gene: -
v_gene: TRBV28
len: 12
CDR3nt: TGTGCCAGCAGTCCGCCGATGACTGAAGCTTTCTTT
CDR3aa: CASSPPMTEAFF

abundance: -
j_gene: TRBJ2-4
d_gene: -
v_gene: TRBV19
len: 15
CDR3nt: TGTGCCAGTAGTCTCGGACAGTTAGCCAAAAACATTCAGTACTTC
CDR3aa: CASSLGQLAKNIQYF

abundance: -
j_gene: TRBJ1-3
d_gene: TRBD1
v_gene: TRBV5-5
len: 15
CDR3nt: TGTGCCAGCAGCCGACAGGGAGGCTCTGGAAACACCATATATTTT
CDR3aa: CASSRQGGSGNTIYF

abundance: -
j_gene: TRBJ2-1
d_gene: TRBD2
v_gene: TRBV5-1
len: 17
CDR3nt: TGCGCCAGCAGCGGGGCCGGGACTAGCGGGAGCAGGAATGAGCAGTTCTTC
CDR3aa: CASSGAGTSGSRNEQFF

abundance: -
j_gene: TRBJ2-1
d_gene: -
v_gene: TRBV7-8
len: 16
CDR3nt: TGTGCCAGCAGCCGGATGCCGGGACTCTCCCGTGCGGAGCAGTTCTTC
CDR3aa: CASSRMPGLSRAEQFF

abundance: -
j_gene: TRBJ2-5
d_gene: -
v_gene: TRBV5-1
len: 15
CDR3nt: TGCGCCAGCAGACCCTCAGGGAAGTCGGGAGAGACCCAGTACTTC
CDR3aa: CASRPSGKSGETQYF

abundance: -
j_gene: TRBJ1-1
d_gene: -
v_gene: TRBV2
len: 12
CDR3nt: TGTGCCAGCAGTGATAGCGGGGCTGAAGCTTTCTTT
CDR3aa: CASSDSGAEAFF

abundance: once
j_gene: TRBJ1-2
d_gene: -
v_gene: TRBV28
len: 13
CDR3nt: TGTGCCAGCAGTATCACAGGGCCCTATGGCTACACCTTC
CDR3aa: CASSITGPYGYTF

abundance: -
j_gene: TRBJ1-4
d_gene: -
v_gene: TRBV10-2
len: 13
CDR3nt: TGCGCCAGCAGTGAGGTCCAGGGGGAAAAACTGTTTTTT
CDR3aa: CASSEVQGEKLFF

abundance: -
j_gene: TRBJ2-3
d_gene: TRBD2
v_gene: TRBV23-1
len: 14
CDR3nt: TGCGCCAGCAGTCAATCGGGGGGGACAGATACGCAGTATTTT
CDR3aa: CASSQSGGTDTQYF

abundance: -
j_gene: TRBJ2-7
d_gene: -
v_gene: TRBV14
len: 14
CDR3nt: TGTGCCAGCAGCCCTTTCGGGGGCTCCTACGAGCAGTACTTC
CDR3aa: CASSPFGGSYEQYF

abundance: -
j_gene: TRBJ2-2
d_gene: -
v_gene: TRBV9
len: 13
CDR3nt: TGTGCCAGCAGCGTAGACGTTACCGGGGAGCTGTTTTTT
CDR3aa: CASSVDVTGELFF

abundance: -
j_gene: TRBJ1-2
d_gene: -
v_gene: TRBV6-1
len: 14
CDR3nt: TGTGCCAGCAGTGAAGGGACGGTGTACTATGGCTACACCTTC
CDR3aa: CASSEGTVYYGYTF

abundance: -
j_gene: TRBJ2-1
d_gene: -
v_gene: TRBV11-2
len: 14
CDR3nt: TGTGCCAGCAGCTTAGAGGCAGGCTACAATGAGCAGTTCTTC
CDR3aa: CASSLEAGYNEQFF

abundance: -
j_gene: TRBJ2-7
d_gene: -
v_gene: TRBV6-6
len: 15
CDR3nt: TGTGCCAGCAGTTACGAAGGCAGGGATGCCGTCGAGCAGTACTTC
CDR3aa: CASSYEGRDAVEQYF

abundance: -
j_gene: TRBJ1-5
d_gene: TRBD1
v_gene: TRBV19
len: 14
CDR3nt: TGTGCCAGTAGTACGGGACAGACGAATCAGCCCCAGCATTTT
CDR3aa: CASSTGQTNQPQHF

abundance: -
j_gene: TRBJ1-5
d_gene: -
v_gene: TRBV19
len: 15
CDR3nt: TGTGCCAGTAGTACCTCGGGGGGGAGCAATCAGCCCCAGCATTTT
CDR3aa: CASSTSGGSNQPQHF

abundance: -
j_gene: TRBJ2-1
d_gene: -
v_gene: TRBV2
len: 12
CDR3nt: TGTGCCAGCAGGACAGGATACAATGAGCAGTTCTTC
CDR3aa: CASRTGYNEQFF

abundance: -
j_gene: TRBJ1-5
d_gene: TRBD1
v_gene: TRBV5-4
len: 14
CDR3nt: TGTGCCAGCAGCTTGGGACAGGGCGGGCAGCCCCAGCATTTT
CDR3aa: CASSLGQGGQPQHF

abundance: -
j_gene: TRBJ1-1
d_gene: -
v_gene: TRBV5-4
len: 15
CDR3nt: TGTGCCAGCAGCCTACCTCAAGGAAGCGGGCCTGAAGCTTTCTTT
CDR3aa: CASSLPQGSGPEAFF

abundance: few
j_gene: TRBJ1-5
d_gene: TRBD1
v_gene: TRBV19
len: 14
CDR3nt: TGTGCCAGTAGCGGGACAGGGCTTAATAGGCCCCAGCATTTT
CDR3aa: CASSGTGLNRPQHF

abundance: -
j_gene: TRBJ1-1
d_gene: -
v_gene: TRBV5-1
len: 14
CDR3nt: TGCGCCAGCAGCTCGAGGGGGGACCAAATGGAAGCTTTCTTT
CDR3aa: CASSSRGDQMEAFF

abundance: -
j_gene: TRBJ2-2
d_gene: TRBD1
v_gene: TRBV5-1
len: 15
CDR3nt: TGCGCCAGCAGCGCGGACAGGGAGAACACCGGGGAGCTGTTTTTT
CDR3aa: CASSADRENTGELFF

abundance: -
j_gene: TRBJ2-1
d_gene: -
v_gene: TRBV4-1
len: 17
CDR3nt: TGCGCCAGCAGCCTTTGGGAAAGTGCTTGGAGTACGGACGAGCAGTTCTTC
CDR3aa: CASSLWESAWSTDEQFF

abundance: -
j_gene: TRBJ1-5
d_gene: TRBD1
v_gene: TRBV7-8
len: 14
CDR3nt: TGTGCCAGCAGCCCGGACAGGGAAACGCAGCCCCAGCATTTT
CDR3aa: CASSPDRETQPQHF

abundance: once
j_gene: TRBJ2-7
d_gene: TRBD1
v_gene: TRBV19
len: 16
CDR3nt: TGTGCCAGTAGCCCGCTGGTGACAGGGGGTATCTACGAGCAGTACTTC
CDR3aa: CASSPLVTGGIYEQYF

abundance: -
j_gene: TRBJ2-5
d_gene: TRBD2
v_gene: TRBV6-5
len: 16
CDR3nt: TGTGCCAGCAGTTACTTAGCGGGAGGGCCCTCAGAGACCCAGTACTTC
CDR3aa: CASSYLAGGPSETQYF

abundance: -
j_gene: TRBJ2-7
d_gene: TRBD2
v_gene: TRBV6-5
len: 15
CDR3nt: TGTGCCAGCAGTTACTCCGGGACTACTTCCTACGAGCAGTACTTC
CDR3aa: CASSYSGTTSYEQYF

abundance: -
j_gene: TRBJ1-5
d_gene: -
v_gene: TRBV7-8
len: 17
CDR3nt: TGTGCCAGCAGCTCGCGGGGAGGGGTTGGGAGCAATCAGCCCCAGCATTTT
CDR3aa: CASSSRGGVGSNQPQHF

abundance: -
j_gene: TRBJ1-5
d_gene: TRBD1
v_gene: TRBV2
len: 14
CDR3nt: TGTGCCACGTCCAGGGGGCCGTCGTATCAGCCCCAGCATTTT
CDR3aa: CATSRGPSYQPQHF

abundance: -
j_gene: TRBJ2-1
d_gene: -
v_gene: TRBV5-1
len: 15
CDR3nt: TGCGCCAGCAGCTTGGACGGGAGTCAAAACAATGAGCAGTTCTTC
CDR3aa: CASSLDGSQNNEQFF

abundance: -
j_gene: TRBJ1-5
d_gene: -
v_gene: TRBV6-1
len: 14
CDR3nt: TGTGCCAGCGAGGGTTCCATCAGCAATCAGCCCCAGCATTTT
CDR3aa: CASEGSISNQPQHF

abundance: -
j_gene: TRBJ2-1
d_gene: -
v_gene: TRBV9
len: 14
CDR3nt: TGTGCCAGCAGCGTAGACCCCGCACGAGCGGAGCAGTTCTTC
CDR3aa: CASSVDPARAEQFF

abundance: -
j_gene: TRBJ2-7
d_gene: TRBD1
v_gene: TRBV6-5
len: 15
CDR3nt: TGTGCCAGCAGTAGAGACAGGGGGCTAAAAGGCGAGCAGTACTTC
CDR3aa: CASSRDRGLKGEQYF

abundance: -
j_gene: TRBJ1-2
d_gene: -
v_gene: TRBV2
len: 13
CDR3nt: TGTGCCAGCAGTGTTAAGGTATACTATGGCTACACCTTC
CDR3aa: CASSVKVYYGYTF